This T cell receptor beta chain was captured in a study of control samples from healthy donors and cancer patients (dated by TCRdb to 2018 to 2021). A remark on this clone: The antigen this receptor binds is unknown. One base away there is no much larger clone; base qualities are not given.

Library preparation employed the immunoSEQ multiplex PCR assay. Not all clones reach the TCRdb copy of this immuneACCESS table, which keeps in-frame sequences only. Checked studies attribute under half of the gap to unresolved V genes and leave the rest unexplained. The sample table contains around 55,000 clones; only one count was recorded for over 75% of them. Jointly, the top ten make up about 3.5% of the sample. Input material: blood. This TCR came from a man aged 45-65 years in good health.

The DNA reads as follows: TGTGCCAGCAGTCGCGGGACAGATACGCAGTATTTT. The encoded protein is CASSRGTDTQYF. The rearrangement combines TRBV28 with TRBJ2-3; TRBD2 might be the D gene, on 5 matching bases. Including cysteine and phenylalanine, the CDR3 has 12 amino acids. The entry retains the CDR3 DNA only, 36 bases that are in frame from base 1. V is reduced by 5 bases and J by 3 bases, leaving a spacing of 6 bases between them. Looking up the germline V gene yields CDR1 MDHEN and CDR2 SYDVKM.